The entry that follows covers one T cell receptor (beta chain) sequence. With V trimmed by 0 bases and J by 3 bases, 4 bases remained unmatched. In germline, CDR1 is KGHSH, CDR2 LQKENI. The CDR3 sequence is 18 residues long. The data derive from a study of blood T cell repertoires in COVID-19. For the study at large: Researchers got acute and convalescent COVID-19 samples from the United States, Italy and Spain. Sources were T cells, B-cell-depleted T cells, or PBMCs; the material itself was cDNA or gDNA.

Authors' analysis steps: Reference gene primer amplification in the assay estimated nucleated cell counts. The data were produced by immunoSEQ multiplex PCR, yet TCRdb's version contains in-frame clones alone and is incomplete. V and J calls and clone size are given by that table; D and trimming were obtained from the DNA. The table includes roughly 140,000 clones, 88% detected once. The V and J genes are TRBV18 and TRBJ2-3; the match to TRBD2 covers 15 bases. This sequence was found in a human donor in a cohort sampled during active COVID-19. The sample comprised peripheral blood. In DNA, the CDR3 is TGTGCCAGCTCACCACCGGGACTAGCGGGAGGTAGGACAGATACGCAGTATTTT. Amino acid sequence: CASSPPGLAGGRTDTQYF.